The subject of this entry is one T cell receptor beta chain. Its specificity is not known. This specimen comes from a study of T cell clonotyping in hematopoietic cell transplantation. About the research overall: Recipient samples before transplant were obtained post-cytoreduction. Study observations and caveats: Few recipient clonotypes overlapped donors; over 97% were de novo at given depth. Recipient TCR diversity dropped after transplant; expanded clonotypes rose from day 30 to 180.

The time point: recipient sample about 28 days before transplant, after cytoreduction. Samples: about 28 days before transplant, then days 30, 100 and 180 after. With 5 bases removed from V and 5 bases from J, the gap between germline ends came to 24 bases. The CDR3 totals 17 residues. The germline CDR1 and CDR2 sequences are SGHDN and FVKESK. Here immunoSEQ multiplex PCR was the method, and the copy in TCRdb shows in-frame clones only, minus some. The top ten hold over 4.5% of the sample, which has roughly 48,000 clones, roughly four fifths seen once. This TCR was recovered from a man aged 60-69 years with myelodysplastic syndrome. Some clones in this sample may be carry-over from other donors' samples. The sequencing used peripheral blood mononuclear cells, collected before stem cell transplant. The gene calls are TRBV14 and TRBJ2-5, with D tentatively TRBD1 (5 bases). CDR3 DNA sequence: TGTGCCAGCAGCGGGTCTTTAGGGGTCGAGGTCCGGGAGACCCAGTACTTC. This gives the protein CASSGSLGVEVRETQYF. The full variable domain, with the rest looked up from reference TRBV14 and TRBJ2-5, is EAGVTQFPSHSVIEKGQTVTLRCDPISGHDNLYWYRRVMGKEIKFLLHFVKESKQDESGMPNNRFLAERTGGTYSTLKVQPAELEDSGVYFCASSGSLGVEVRETQYFGPGTRLLVL.